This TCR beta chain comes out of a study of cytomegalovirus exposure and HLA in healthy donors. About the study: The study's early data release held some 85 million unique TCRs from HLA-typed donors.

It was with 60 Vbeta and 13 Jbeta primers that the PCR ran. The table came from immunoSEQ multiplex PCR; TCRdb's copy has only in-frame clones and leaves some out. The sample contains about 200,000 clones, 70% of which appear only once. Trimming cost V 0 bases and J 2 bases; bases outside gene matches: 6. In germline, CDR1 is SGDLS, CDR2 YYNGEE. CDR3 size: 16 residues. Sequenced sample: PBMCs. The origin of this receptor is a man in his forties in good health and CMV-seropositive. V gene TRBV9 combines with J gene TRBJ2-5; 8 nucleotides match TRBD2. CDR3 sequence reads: CASSVGGGGLQETQYF. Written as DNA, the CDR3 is TGTGCCAGCAGCGTAGGTGGCGGGGGGTTACAAGAGACCCAGTACTTC.